The 8 T cell receptor beta chains presented below share a single source sample, sequenced in a study of T cell repertoires in cytomegalovirus infection. Via MiXCR, TCRdb re-called the reads, giving one row per CDR3 protein. The table records 830,000 or so distinct CDR3 sequences, about 33% of them present only once. For these receptors, no antigen is known. Sequencing used cultured CD8+ T cells from PBMCs, obtained from culture after CMV antigen stimulation. The receptor set was obtained from a human donor in good health (CMV status not recorded). Some clones in this sample may be carry-over from other donors' samples.

In DNA, the CDR3 is TGTGCCACCAATACCCCTTTAGCCAAAAACATTCAGTACTTC. Amino acids: CATNTPLAKNIQYF. V is TRBV7-2 and J is TRBJ2-4; D gene unclear. The V gene's germline CDR1 is SGHTA and CDR2 FQGNSA. This CDR3 is built from 14 residues. Trimming removed 10 bases at V and 0 bases at J, with 13 bases between.

This clonotype was seen a few times. J is TRBJ2-7 and V is TRBV5-5, with TRBD2 matching 8 bases. This CDR3 contains 17 residues. Trimming cost V 0 bases and J 7 bases; bases outside gene matches: 15. Per germline, CDR1 SGHKS and CDR2 YYEKEE (reference sequence). The CDR3 coding sequence is TGTGCCAGCAGCTTGGAGAGGAATCCAGCGGGGGAGTATGAGCAGTACGTC. The encoded protein is CASSLERNPAGEYEQYV.

J is TRBJ1-1 and V is TRBV19, with a weak D call TRBD1 (6 bases). CDR3 length: 14 residues. Germline V gives CDR1 LNHDA, CDR2 SQIVND (reference sequence). V gave up 6 bases and J gave up 3 bases, with 14 bases separating them. The CDR3 sequence: CASRRRGLDTEAFF. For the CDR3, the DNA is TGTGCCAGTAGGAGGCGGGGGCTGGACACTGAAGCTTTCTTT. Together with reference TRBV19 and TRBJ1-1, the CDR3 gives the full variable domain: DGGITQSPKYLFRKEGQNVTLSCEQNLNHDAMYWYRQDPGQGLRLIYYSQIVNDFQKGDIAEGYSVSREKKESFPLTVTSAQKNPTAFYLCASRRRGLDTEAFFGQGTRLTVV.

CDR3 nucleotides: TGTGCCAGCAGTTTCCCGGCCCTCGTGAACACTGAAGCTTTCTTT. It specifies CASSFPALVNTEAFF. This sequence joins TRBV12-3 or TRBV12-4 and TRBJ1-1; the D is unclear. This CDR3 is 15 amino acids long. With 3 bases removed from V and 0 bases from J, the gap between germline ends came to 11 bases.

V gene TRBV19 combines with J gene TRBJ1-2; D call uncertain. V shed 7 bases and J shed 2 bases, with 11 bases lying between them. The V gene's germline CDR1 is LNHDA and CDR2 SQIVND (reference sequence). The CDR3 loop spans 13 amino acids. The CDR3 sequence is CASTDWINYGYTF. The CDR3 nucleotides are TGTGCCAGTACCGACTGGATCAACTATGGCTACACCTTC.

The rearrangement links TRBV7-3 to TRBJ2-2, with 12 bases aligning to TRBD2. Losses at the gene ends were 6 bases for V and 5 bases for J; bases not matched to a gene: 4. CDR1 is SGHTA, CDR2 FQGTGA, per germline. The CDR3 covers 15 residues. CDR3 region: CASSLAGGVTGELFF. The CDR3 DNA follows: TGTGCCAGCAGTCTAGCGGGGGGGGTAACCGGGGAGCTGTTTTTT.

The V and J genes are TRBV27 and TRBJ2-2; tentative D call: TRBD2 (5 bases). The CDR3 totals 16 residues. Trimming pared 0 bases from V and 4 bases from J, leaving 12 bases between. Germline V gives CDR1 MNHEY, CDR2 SMNVEV (reference sequence). CDR3 nucleotide sequence: TGTGCCAGCAGTTTATCCCCCTGGGGAGCCACCGGGGAGCTGTTTTTT. Translated: CASSLSPWGATGELFF.

This rearrangement joins TRBV6-4 to TRBJ2-7; 12 bases map to TRBD1. CDR1 and CDR2 from the germline V gene are MRHNA and SNTAGT. V was clipped by 2 bases and J by 0 bases; unmatched bases: 14. This CDR3 contains 20 residues. The CDR3: CASSDLGGQGASSNSYEQYV. The CDR3, as DNA: TGTGCCAGCAGTGACCTCGGGGGACAGGGGGCCTCTTCAAACTCCTACGAGCAGTACGTC.